This TCR beta chain was profiled in a study of T cells in Graves' hyperthyroidism and ophthalmopathy. Among the patients, aged 18 to 65, hyperthyroidism was newly diagnosed and had lasted under 2 months. There are many counts of this clonotype. The antigen is undetermined. This CDR3 is built from 15 residues. Per the germline V gene, CDR1 is SNHLY and CDR2 is FYNNEI. V lost 11 bases and J 4 bases, leaving 20 bases between the germline ends. Study-level findings and limits: Most clonotypes expanded in thyroid above 0.001 were likewise present in blood.

Amplification of TCR beta CDR3 regions was performed using RNA transcripts as template. RT-PCR in the first round (using the HTBI primer set) targeted the TCR CDR3. TCRdb ran MiXCR on the multiplex PCR reads and lists one entry per CDR3 protein. In the table there are roughly 740,000 distinct CDR3 sequences, 16% of which are singletons. This chain connects TRBV2 to TRBJ2-2; D is possibly TRBD1 or TRBD2 (7 bases each). Sequenced: blood. This TCR was sampled from a young man with Graves' hyperthyroidism. CDR3 loop: CAAWSGTAGTGELFF. Here the CDR3 DNA reads TGTGCCGCCTGGAGCGGGACAGCGGGCACCGGGGAGCTGTTTTTT.